Shown below are 2 T cell receptor beta chains from a single sample sequenced in a study of CXCR3-negative and CXCR3-positive naive CD8 T cells. TRB cDNA libraries were made by UMI-labeled 5' RACE. Reanalyzing the 5' RACE reads, TCRdb keeps one entry per CDR3 protein, without DNA. The sample table sets out around 90,000 distinct CDR3 sequences. Sequenced: naive CXCR3- CD8+ T cells from blood. Subset indicated: CD45RO-CCR7+CD27+CD95- naive CD8+ T cells lacking CXCR3 (TNR3-). These receptors all come from a human donor in good health. Some clones in this sample may be carry-over from other donors' samples.

V is TRBV11-2 and J is TRBJ2-3; TCRdb gives TRBD1 as the D gene, but with no DNA this cannot be confirmed. This CDR3 has 14 amino acids. Germline CDR1 SGHAT, CDR2 FQNNGV. The CDR3 protein is CASSLGDREDTQYF.

The chain employs TRBV6-4 and TRBJ2-3; the D call of TRBD1 rests on TCRdb alone, since no DNA is present to check it. Per germline, CDR1 MRHNA and CDR2 SNTAGT. This CDR3 region has 15 residues. CDR3 residues: CASSDSTMSGDTQYF.